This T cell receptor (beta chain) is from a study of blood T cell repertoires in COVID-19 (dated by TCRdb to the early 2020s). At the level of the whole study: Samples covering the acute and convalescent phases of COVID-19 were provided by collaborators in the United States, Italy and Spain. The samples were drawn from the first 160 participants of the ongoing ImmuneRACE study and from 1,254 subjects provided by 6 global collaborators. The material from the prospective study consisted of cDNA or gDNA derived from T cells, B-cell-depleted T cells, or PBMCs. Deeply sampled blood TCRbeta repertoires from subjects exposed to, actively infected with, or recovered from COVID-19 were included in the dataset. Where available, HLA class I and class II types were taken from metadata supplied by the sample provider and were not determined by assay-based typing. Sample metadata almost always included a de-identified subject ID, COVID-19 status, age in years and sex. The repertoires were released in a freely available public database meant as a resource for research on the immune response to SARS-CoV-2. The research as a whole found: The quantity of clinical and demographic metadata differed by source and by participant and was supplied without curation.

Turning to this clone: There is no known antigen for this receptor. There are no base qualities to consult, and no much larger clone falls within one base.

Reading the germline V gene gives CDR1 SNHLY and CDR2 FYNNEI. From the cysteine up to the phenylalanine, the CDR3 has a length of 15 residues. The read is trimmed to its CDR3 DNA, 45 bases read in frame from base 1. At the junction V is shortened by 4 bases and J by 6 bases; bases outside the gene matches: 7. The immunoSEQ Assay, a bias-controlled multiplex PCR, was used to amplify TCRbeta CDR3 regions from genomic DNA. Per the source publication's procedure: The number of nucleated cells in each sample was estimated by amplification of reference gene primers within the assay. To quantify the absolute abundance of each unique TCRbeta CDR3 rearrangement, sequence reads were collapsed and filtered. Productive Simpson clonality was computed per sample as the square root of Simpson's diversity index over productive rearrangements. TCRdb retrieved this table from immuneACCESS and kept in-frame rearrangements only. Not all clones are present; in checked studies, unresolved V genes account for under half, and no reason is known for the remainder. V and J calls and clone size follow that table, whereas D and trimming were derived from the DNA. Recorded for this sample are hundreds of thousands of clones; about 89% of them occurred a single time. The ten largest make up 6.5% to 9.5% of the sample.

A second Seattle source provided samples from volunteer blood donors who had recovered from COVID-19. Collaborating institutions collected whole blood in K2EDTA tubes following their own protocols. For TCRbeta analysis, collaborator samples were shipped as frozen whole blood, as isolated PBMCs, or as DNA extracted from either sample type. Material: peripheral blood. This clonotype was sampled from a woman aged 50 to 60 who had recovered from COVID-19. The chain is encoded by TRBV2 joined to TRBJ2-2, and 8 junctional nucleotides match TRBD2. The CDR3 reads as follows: CASSGTSISSGELFF. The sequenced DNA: TGTGCCAGCAGTGGGACTAGCATCAGTTCCGGGGAGCTGTTTTTT.